This is a list of T cell receptor beta chains from one sample in a study of OX40 agonist ivuxolimab in advanced cancers. Sequencing was performed with immunoSEQ multiplex PCR; in TCRdb, only in-frame clones are kept and a portion is missing. The data hold roughly 100,000 clones, with approximately 90% observed a single time. The starting material was CD4+ or CD8+ T cells sorted from blood, obtained in a trial of the OX40 agonist ivuxolimab. The receptors here all came from an adult with an advanced solid tumor such as melanoma, head and neck, liver or kidney cancer. Each CDR3 is given with its conserved first and last residue. The order of the fields is CDR3 protein, CDR3 DNA, J gene, V gene, D gene, clone size. A D gene is named only where the DNA matches it firmly. Size is stated for part of the rows, as once, few or many counts, or as a class when the clone is expanded.

CASSTGQINQPQHF | TGTGCCAGCAGCACGGGACAGATCAATCAGCCCCAGCATTTT | TRBJ1-5 | TRBV5-6 | TRBD1 | -
CASSPPALGQAFF | TGTGCCAGCTCACCACCGGCCTTAGGGCAAGCTTTCTTT | TRBJ1-1 | TRBV18 | - | -
CASNRGMGYEQYF | TGTGCCAGCAACAGGGGTATGGGCTACGAGCAGTACTTC | TRBJ2-7 | TRBV28 | TRBD1 | -
CASSTLPASGTDTQYF | TGTGCCAGCAGTACCCTCCCAGCATCGGGCACAGATACGCAGTATTTT | TRBJ2-3 | TRBV28 | - | -
CASSKKWSGSGNTIYF | TGTGCCAGCAGCAAAAAGTGGTCAGGGTCTGGAAACACCATATATTTT | TRBJ1-3 | TRBV21-1 | - | -
CASSDDRNTIYF | TGTGCCAGCAGCGATGATCGAAACACCATATATTTT | TRBJ1-3 | TRBV7-6 | - | -
CASSQDLANTGELFF | TGCGCCAGCAGCCAAGACTTGGCAAACACCGGGGAGCTGTTTTTT | TRBJ2-2 | TRBV4-3 | - | -
CASSPTGNQPQHF | TGTGCCAGCAGTCCGACAGGGAATCAGCCCCAGCATTTT | TRBJ1-5 | TRBV2 | TRBD1 | -
CASSSGLLETQYF | TGTGCCAGCAGCTCGGGACTGCTGGAGACCCAGTACTTC | TRBJ2-5 | TRBV11-1 | - | once
CASSQDRVYEQFF | TGCGCCAGCAGCCAGGACAGGGTTTATGAGCAGTTCTTC | TRBJ2-1 | TRBV5-1 | TRBD1 | -
CASRVTSNTEAFF | TGCGCCAGCAGGGTTACTTCGAACACTGAAGCTTTCTTT | TRBJ1-1 | TRBV10-2 | - | -
CASSLTGYTEAFF | TGTGCCAGCAGCTTGACAGGGTACACTGAAGCTTTCTTT | TRBJ1-1 | TRBV11-1 | TRBD1 | few
CASSLTGLAGGQETQYF | TGTGCCAGCAGCTTGACAGGGCTAGCGGGGGGCCAAGAGACCCAGTACTTC | TRBJ2-5 | TRBV5-8 | TRBD2 | -
CASSQGGISLNQPQHF | TGCGCCAGCAGCCAAGGGGGAATAAGCCTCAATCAGCCCCAGCATTTT | TRBJ1-5 | TRBV4-1 | - | -
CASSGAQGTYGYTF | TGTGCCAGCAGTGGGGCACAGGGGACCTATGGCTACACCTTC | TRBJ1-2 | TRBV27 | TRBD1 | -
CASSPTRDTEAFF | TGTGCCAGCTCACCAACCAGGGACACTGAAGCTTTCTTT | TRBJ1-1 | TRBV18 | - | once